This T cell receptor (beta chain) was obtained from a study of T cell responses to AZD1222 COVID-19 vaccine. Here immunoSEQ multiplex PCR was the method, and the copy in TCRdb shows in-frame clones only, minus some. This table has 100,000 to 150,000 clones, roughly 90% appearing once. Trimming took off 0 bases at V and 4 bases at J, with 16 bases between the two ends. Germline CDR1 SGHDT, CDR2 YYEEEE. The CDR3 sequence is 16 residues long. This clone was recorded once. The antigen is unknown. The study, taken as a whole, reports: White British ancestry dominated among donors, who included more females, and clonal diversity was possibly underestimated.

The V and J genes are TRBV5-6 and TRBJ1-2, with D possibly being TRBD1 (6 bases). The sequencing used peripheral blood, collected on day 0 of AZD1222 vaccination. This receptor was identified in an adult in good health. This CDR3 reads CASSLGLQGLVYGYTF. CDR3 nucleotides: TGTGCCAGCAGCTTGGGCCTGCAGGGGCTGGTCTATGGCTACACCTTC. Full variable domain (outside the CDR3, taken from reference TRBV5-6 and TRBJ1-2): DAGVTQSPTHLIKTRGQQVTLRCSPKSGHDTVSWYQQALGQGPQFIFQYYEEEERQRGNFPDRFSGHQFPNYSSELNVNALLLGDSALYLCASSLGLQGLVYGYTFGSGTRLTVV.